This record covers a single T cell receptor (beta chain). The antigen this receptor binds is unknown. Qualities for individual bases were not recorded, and no much larger clone is one base off. From its cysteine to its phenylalanine, the CDR3 spans 14 amino acids. The entry retains the CDR3 DNA only, 42 bases that are in frame from base 1. V is shortened by 4 bases, J by 9 bases, and the region joining them spans 16 bases. As encoded in the germline V gene, CDR1 is MGHRA while CDR2 is YSYEKL. This entry belongs to a study of cytomegalovirus exposure and HLA in healthy donors (dated by TCRdb to the late 2010s). In terms of the full investigation: According to a later analysis, the approximately 120 validation repertoires were produced on the same platform as the 666 repertoires of the first cohort. The aim of the study was to test whether cataloging public T cell receptors could identify signatures of past pathogen exposure. Besides the first cohort of more than 650 subjects, a separate validation cohort made up of 95 to 150 different subjects was used. To predict cytomegalovirus infection status, the study combined high-throughput TCR immunosequencing, statistical association of individual TCRs with disease status, and machine learning.

The donors were included in the validation cohort of approximately 120 subjects, a group kept apart from the approximately 670-subject first cohort. General findings and caveats noted by the study authors: In a later analysis, TCRs clustered in the first cohort were found to also tend to co-occur in the 100 to 150 validation repertoires, with over 90% of cluster scores above 0. The classifier was reported to diagnose cytomegalovirus status with high specificity and sensitivity in both the original cohort and the validation cohort. A total of 150 to 200 TCR beta chains were listed by the study as associated with cytomegalovirus. A later analysis had no HLA typing for the validation cohort, so co-occurrence there was scored across all 120 or so repertoires. The authors suggested that the approach could potentially be generalized to other disease states and immunological phenotypes. A few of the identified cytomegalovirus-associated TCR beta chains were confirmed in vitro to be specific for cytomegalovirus antigens. While some public TCRs were present in many individuals, most TCR sequences turned up only very rarely across donors.

Library preparation employed the immunoSEQ multiplex PCR assay. The paper's processing steps were these. A statistical classification framework was built for diagnosing cytomegalovirus status from the catalog of TCR beta chain sequences. Sourced from immuneACCESS, this table was stored by TCRdb with only in-frame sequences that have V and J called. A share of the clones is absent; for the studies checked, an unresolved V gene accounts for under half, and the remainder has no known explanation. V and J calls and clone size are as listed in that table; D and trimming were resolved from the DNA. This sample lists about 120,000 clones; roughly 90% were detected once. Jointly, the top ten make up roughly 6% of the sample.

The receptor was derived from a woman between 18 and 30 years old in good health and CMV-seropositive. The rearranged segments are TRBV4-1 and TRBJ1-3, with the D segment identity uncertain. What was sequenced was PBMCs. The CDR3 here reads CASSLGPLGATIYF. The nucleotide sequence is given as TGCGCCAGCAGCCTAGGGCCCCTGGGAGCCACCATATATTTT.